The rows below give T cell receptor beta chains drawn from one sample of a study of vaccination and CD4 T cells after COVID-19. MiXCR, run by TCRdb on the PCR reads, gives a single entry per CDR3 protein. Of about 3,800 distinct CDR3 sequences listed, over 14% are singletons. These receptors' antigens are unknown. The material sequenced was CD4+ T cells from blood, cultured in vitro. These receptors were taken from a human donor who had recovered from COVID-19. CDR3s include the opening cysteine and the closing phenylalanine or tryptophan. A D gene is named only where the DNA matches it firmly. Rows give clone size only sometimes, using once, few, many, or a class for an expanded clone.

d_call j_call v_call clone_size cdr3_nt cdr3_aa
- TRBJ2-7 TRBV30 once TGTGCCTGGAGCCCGGACCCGGGCGATAGATTGCAGTACTTC CAWSPDPGDRLQYF
- TRBJ2-3 TRBV5-4 - TGTGCCAGCAGCTTGGCGAGTGGGGGTAGCACAGATACGCAGTATTTT CASSLASGGSTDTQYF
- TRBJ1-6 TRBV5-4 few TGTGCCAGCAGAAGAGGGGGTTATAATTCACCCCTCCACTTT CASRRGGYNSPLHF
TRBD2 TRBJ2-3 TRBV29-1 - TGCAGCGTTGATTACGGGGGGGGGACAGATACGCAGTATTTT CSVDYGGGTDTQYF
TRBD1 TRBJ1-5 TRBV12-3/TRBV12-4 - TGTGCCAGCAGTTCCCGCTCTACAGGGGGCAGGCAGCCCCAGCATTTT CASSSRSTGGRQPQHF
TRBD2 TRBJ2-4 TRBV2 - TGTGCCAGCGGTGAAGCGGGACTAGCGGGAAACATTCAGTACTTC CASGEAGLAGNIQYF
TRBD1 TRBJ2-3 TRBV6-1 - TGTGCCAGCGCAACAGGGGTGGATACGCAGTATTTT CASATGVDTQYF
TRBD2 TRBJ2-1 TRBV2 - TGTGCCAGCAGAGCGGGGGGGTCAAATGAGCAGTTCTTC CASRAGGSNEQFF
- TRBJ1-5 TRBV18 few TGTGCCAGCTCACCACCGTCCCACCCAGAGAGTCCCCAGCATTTT CASSPPSHPESPQHF
TRBD2 TRBJ2-1 TRBV20-1 few TGCAGTGCCGAGGGACTACCAGGCTACAATGAGCAGTTCTTC CSAEGLPGYNEQFF
TRBD2 TRBJ2-1 TRBV20-1 - TGCAGTGCCCCTGGGCTAGCGGGGGGGACTGAGCAGTTCTTC CSAPGLAGGTEQFF
TRBD2 TRBJ2-1 TRBV7-9 few TGTGCCAGCAGCTTGACTAGCGGGGGAGAGCAGTTCTTC CASSLTSGGEQFF
- TRBJ2-5 TRBV12-3/TRBV12-4 medium-sized TGTGCCAGCAGTACAGGGAGGGAAGAGACCCAGTACTTC CASSTGREETQYF
TRBD2 TRBJ2-2 TRBV3-1 - TGTGCCAGCAGCGAAGGAGGGTTGTCCAGCGGGGTGAACACCGGGGAGCTGTTTTTT CASSEGGLSSGVNTGELFF
TRBD2 TRBJ2-3 TRBV4-1 few TGCGCCAGCAGCCGCATGACTCTAGCGGGGAAACGCACAGATACGCAGTATTTT CASSRMTLAGKRTDTQYF
TRBD1 TRBJ1-2 TRBV12-3/TRBV12-4 medium-sized TGTGCCAGCAGGCCTACAGGGGGCAGGAGCTACACCTTC CASRPTGGRSYTF
- TRBJ2-3 TRBV14 - TGTGCCAGCAGCCAGAGGACGGGGGGGACAGCGGATACGCAGTATTTT CASSQRTGGTADTQYF
- TRBJ1-1 TRBV5-5 once TGTGCCAGCAGCTTGGGGAGGGTGAACACTGAAGCTTTCTTT CASSLGRVNTEAFF
- TRBJ1-2 TRBV30 - TGTGCCTGGCTCCACGGACGGGGAATTTATGGCTACACCTTC CAWLHGRGIYGYTF
- TRBJ1-4 TRBV27 medium-sized TGTGCCAGCAGTTTATCGTTCGGGCTGGAAAAACTGTTTTTT CASSLSFGLEKLFF
- TRBJ2-2 TRBV7-9 few TGTGCCAGCAGCTTAGTCGGTAAGCAGGCTACTAACACCGGGGAGCTGTTTTTT CASSLVGKQATNTGELFF
- TRBJ1-1 TRBV27 medium-sized TGTGCCAGCAGTTCTCTGGGGATGGGGACTGAAGCTTTCTTT CASSSLGMGTEAFF
TRBD1 TRBJ1-1 TRBV12-3/TRBV12-4 medium-sized TGTGCCAGCAGCCAGGACAGGGTCCAGGAAGCTTTCTTT CASSQDRVQEAFF
- TRBJ2-3 TRBV7-6 - TGTGCCAGCAGCTTAGGACTGGGGGGCGGGGGCCCAGATACGCAGTATTTT CASSLGLGGGGPDTQYF
TRBD2 TRBJ2-5 TRBV5-1 - TGCGCCAGCAGCTTGAGAGCGGGGGGGGAAGAGACCCAGTACTTC CASSLRAGGEETQYF
TRBD1 TRBJ1-4 TRBV6-5 few TGTGCCAGCAGTTGGACAGGGGTAAATGAAAAACTGTTTTTT CASSWTGVNEKLFF
TRBD2 TRBJ2-3 TRBV6-1 large TGTGCCAGCAGTGAATTTTCTAGCGGGGGGAGAGATACGCAGTATTTT CASSEFSSGGRDTQYF
- TRBJ2-5 TRBV2 medium-sized TGTGCCAGCAGTACTCAAGAGACCCAGTACTTC CASSTQETQYF
- TRBJ1-1 TRBV20-1 - TGCAGTGCTAGGTCGTTGGGCACTGAAGCTTTCTTT CSARSLGTEAFF
TRBD1 TRBJ1-4 TRBV25-1 - TGTGCCAGCATTCTGCCAGGGACAGGGGAGAGGCGCGATGAAAAACTGTTTTTT CASILPGTGERRDEKLFF
- TRBJ1-5 TRBV5-6 few TGTGCCAGCAGCTTGTACGGGGACAAGGCAAGCAATCAGCCCCAGCATTTT CASSLYGDKASNQPQHF
TRBD1 TRBJ2-7 TRBV9 - TGTGCCAGCAGCGTCGGGACAGGATTCTACGAGCAGTACTTC CASSVGTGFYEQYF
TRBD1 TRBJ1-2 TRBV10-1 medium-sized TGCGCCAGCAGTGAGGACAGGGATTCCTATGGCTACACCTTC CASSEDRDSYGYTF
- TRBJ1-1 TRBV18 few TGTGCCAGCTCACCAGCAGGGGTCTGGATGAACACTGAAGCTTTCTTT CASSPAGVWMNTEAFF
- TRBJ2-6 TRBV20-1 few TGCAGTGCTAGCATACAGGGCTACTCTGGGGCCAACGTCCTGACTTTC CSASIQGYSGANVLTF
- TRBJ2-7 TRBV28 medium-sized TGTGCCAGCAGTAACTGGGGGGCAGGGGACGGCTACGAGCAGTACTTC CASSNWGAGDGYEQYF
TRBD2 TRBJ2-7 TRBV2 - TGTGCCAGCACCCGGGACGGGGGGGGCGAGCAGTACTTC CASTRDGGGEQYF
- TRBJ2-5 TRBV20-1 medium-sized TGCAGTGCAAGGCCCAGCGGAGAGACCCAGTACTTC CSARPSGETQYF
TRBD1 TRBJ1-5 TRBV6-1 - TGTGCCAGCAGTGTAGGGCAGGGGGCGGCCAATCAGCCCCAGCATTTT CASSVGQGAANQPQHF
TRBD1 TRBJ1-6 TRBV5-6 medium-sized TGTGCCAGCAGCTTGGGGACAGGGTCGCATTCACCCCTCCACTTT CASSLGTGSHSPLHF
TRBD2 TRBJ2-1 TRBV15 few TGTGCCACCGACCGGGGTGGGGGGGGTTCCTACAATGAGCAGTTCTTC CATDRGGGGSYNEQFF
- TRBJ1-2 TRBV12-3/TRBV12-4 - TGTGCCAGCAGTTTTGATTTTAACTATGGCTACACCTTC CASSFDFNYGYTF
TRBD1 TRBJ2-4 TRBV4-1 few TGCGCCAGCAGCCTCGAGGGACAGAGAAGTCAAAACATTCAGTACTTC CASSLEGQRSQNIQYF
- TRBJ1-1 TRBV12-3/TRBV12-4 hyperexpanded TGTGCCAGCAGCTTAGGGGGGCGATTTGAAGCTTTCTTT CASSLGGRFEAFF
- TRBJ2-1 TRBV7-9 - TGTGCCAGCAGCCCCCGCAATTCGGGGGGCGGGGGACGTAATGAGCAGTTCTTC CASSPRNSGGGGRNEQFF
- TRBJ1-1 TRBV2 few TGTGCCAGCAGTCGGTTCCAGACTGAAGCTTTCTTT CASSRFQTEAFF
TRBD1 TRBJ1-1 TRBV6-1 medium-sized TGTGCCAGCAGCAGGGGGCCGGACACTGAAGCTTTCTTT CASSRGPDTEAFF
TRBD2 TRBJ2-1 TRBV20-1 - TGCAGTGGACTAGCTTACAATGAGCAGTTCTTC CSGLAYNEQFF
- TRBJ2-2 TRBV12-5 few TGTGCTAGTGGTCTCAAAGGGGGCGGGGAGCTGTTTTTT CASGLKGGGELFF
TRBD1 TRBJ2-5 TRBV20-1 medium-sized TGCAGTGCTTCCGTCAGGGGGCTGGGAGAGACCCAGTACTTC CSASVRGLGETQYF
- TRBJ2-2 TRBV5-1 - TGCGCCAGCAGCTTAGGGTCGGGGGCGTCTAACACCGGGGAGCTGTTTTTT CASSLGSGASNTGELFF
TRBD1 TRBJ1-1 TRBV10-2 - TGCGCCAGCAGACCCGGGACAGGGGCAACTAACACTGAAGCTTTCTTT CASRPGTGATNTEAFF
- TRBJ2-3 TRBV9 - TGTGCCAGCAGCTCTCGGATTAGTCTGGGTCAGGATACGCAGTATTTT CASSSRISLGQDTQYF
- TRBJ2-3 TRBV19 few TGTGCCAGTAGTAAGCAGGGCACAGATACGCAGTATTTT CASSKQGTDTQYF
TRBD1 TRBJ1-5 TRBV2 medium-sized TGTGCCAGCAGCCGGGACAGGGACAATCAGCCCCAGCATTTT CASSRDRDNQPQHF
TRBD1 TRBJ1-2 TRBV27 medium-sized TGTGCCAGCAGACCACCGGGACAGGCATTCGGAGTTAACTATGGCTACACCTTC CASRPPGQAFGVNYGYTF
- TRBJ2-1 TRBV7-8 medium-sized TGTGCCAGCAGCAAGACTAGGACGCCCGGTGAGCAGTTCTTC CASSKTRTPGEQFF
TRBD1 TRBJ1-1 TRBV9 few TGTGCCAGCAGCAGACAGGGGGCTACCCTGAACACTGAAGCTTTCTTT CASSRQGATLNTEAFF
- TRBJ2-1 TRBV7-6 large TGTGCCAGCAGCTTAGATTGGAGTCCGTTTGGGGGCGCGGGGTACAATGAGCAGTTCTTC CASSLDWSPFGGAGYNEQFF
TRBD2 TRBJ2-5 TRBV4-1 - TGCGCCAGCAGCCAAGATAGAAGCGGGGGGGTAGAGACCCAGTACTTC CASSQDRSGGVETQYF